This T cell receptor beta chain was identified in a study of blood T cell repertoires in COVID-19. Clones were read by immunoSEQ multiplex PCR, and TCRdb kept only the in-frame ones, dropping some. The data hold a few hundred thousand clones, with 86% observed a single time. CDR3 length: 15 residues. The V gene's germline CDR1 is SEHNR and CDR2 FQNEAQ (reference sequence). V dropped 1 base and J dropped 1 base, with 10 bases sitting between them. This clone came up a few times. Sequenced sample: peripheral blood. The rearrangement uses TRBV7-9 and TRBJ1-1; D is perhaps TRBD1 (5 bases). This clonotype originated in a woman aged 50 to 60 with acute or convalescent COVID-19. As DNA, the CDR3 is TGTGCCAGCAGCTTAGGGGGCGACGGGAACACTGAAGCTTTCTTT. Translating gives CASSLGGDGNTEAFF.